Listed here are 9 T cell receptor beta chains from one sample, sequenced in a study of CD8 T cells in Susac syndrome. It was with random hexamers that 0.5 to 1 ug RNA was reverse transcribed. TCRdb passed the immunoSEQ multiplex PCR reads through MiXCR, listing each CDR3 protein once. Of under 95,000 distinct CDR3 sequences listed, about 95% are singletons. Input material: CD4+ T cells from PBMCs. The receptors originated from a human donor with Susac syndrome.

The chain combines TRBV1 with TRBJ2-3; the tabulated D call, TRBD2, remains unverified against the DNA. TRBV1 is a listed pseudogene. The CDR3 covers 17 residues. In DNA form, the CDR3 reads TGCACCAGCAGCGCCCTCGGGCGGGGGGCTAGCACAGATACGCAGTATTTT. It specifies CTSSALGRGASTDTQYF.

V and J are TRBV7-2 and TRBJ2-5; either TRBD1 or TRBD2 may fit D (5 bases each). V shed 4 bases and J shed 1 base, with 10 bases lying between them. The CDR3 totals 14 residues. Germline V gene lookup returns CDR1 SGHTA and CDR2 FQGNSA. Here the CDR3 reads CASSWGPGQETQYF. In DNA, the CDR3 is TGTGCCAGCAGCTGGGGACCCGGCCAAGAGACCCAGTACTTC.

This rearrangement joins TRBV4-1 to TRBJ2-7; 12 bases fit TRBD2. Germline CDR1 is MGHRA and CDR2 is YSYEKL. CDR3 length equals 16 residues. Trimming took 2 bases from V and 4 from J; bases not matched to a gene: 6. The CDR3 nucleotides are TGCGCCAGCAGCCAAACCACTAGCGGGGGGTTGTACGAGCAGTACTTC. Translated, it gives CASSQTTSGGLYEQYF.

The chain is built from TRBV5-8 and TRBJ2-1, with 8 bases that match TRBD1. This CDR3 spans 15 amino acids. Germline assignment: CDR1 SGHTS and CDR2 YDEGEE. V lost 4 bases, J lost 5 bases, and 8 bases stayed unmatched. This CDR3 is CASSARTGIHNEQFF. The CDR3 coding sequence is TGTGCCAGCAGCGCGAGGACAGGGATCCACAATGAGCAGTTCTTC. Full variable domain (remainder filled in from reference TRBV5-8 and TRBJ2-1): EAGVTQSPTHLIKTRGQQATLRCSPISGHTSVYWYQQALGLGLQFLLWYDEGEERNRGNFPPRFSGRQFPNYSSELNVNALELEDSALYLCASSARTGIHNEQFFGPGTRLTVL.

The chain is built from TRBV4-3 and TRBJ2-5; possibly TRBD2 for D (5 bases). The CDR3 has 14 amino acids. V shed 0 bases and J shed 7 bases, with 12 bases lying between them. From germline, CDR1 is LGHNA and CDR2 YSLEER. The chain's CDR3 is CASSQDTSGRTQYF. The CDR3 region has the DNA TGCGCCAGCAGCCAAGACACTAGTGGAAGGACCCAGTACTTC.

This chain links TRBV11-2 with TRBJ2-1; 8 bases match TRBD2. Germline V gene lookup returns CDR1 SGHAT and CDR2 FQNNGV. The CDR3 is made up of 13 amino acids. The V gene end was trimmed by 4 bases and the J gene end by 7 bases; junction bases not matched to a gene: 3. In nucleotides, the CDR3 is TGTGCCAGCAGCTCGGGAGGGAAGAATGAGCAGTTCTTC. This gives the protein CASSSGGKNEQFF. Using reference TRBV11-2 and TRBJ2-1 for the parts outside the CDR3, the full variable domain is EAGVAQSPRYKIIEKRQSVAFWCNPISGHATLYWYQQILGQGPKLLIQFQNNGVVDDSQLPKDRFSAERLKGVDSTLKIQPAKLEDSAVYLCASSSGGKNEQFFGPGTRLTVL.

The CDR3 DNA reads as TGCAGCGTCGCAACTAGCGGGGGGGCCGACATTCAGTACTTC. Its translation: CSVATSGGADIQYF. The chain carries TRBV29-1 and TRBJ2-4; 13 bases agree with TRBD2. With 6 bases clipped from V and 8 bases from J, the junction kept 7 bases outside the gene matches. CDR1 is SQVTM and CDR2 is ANQGSEA in the germline V gene. The CDR3 length is 14 residues. Complete variable domain (other parts from reference TRBV29-1 and TRBJ2-4): SAVISQKPSRDICQRGTSLTIQCQVDSQVTMMFWYRQQPGQSLTLIATANQGSEATYESGFVIDKFPISRPNLTFSTLTVSNMSPEDSSIYLCSVATSGGADIQYFGAGTRLSVL.

The chain combines TRBV5-1 with TRBJ2-3, with 9 bases matching TRBD2. The CDR3 extends over 16 amino acids. J lost 2 bases, V lost 3 bases, and 7 bases had no gene match. Per the germline V gene, CDR1 is SGHRS and CDR2 is YFSETQ. CDR3 DNA sequence: TGCGCCAGCAGCTCCAACCTAGCGGGGAACACAGATACGCAGTATTTT. Protein: CASSSNLAGNTDTQYF.

The chain combines TRBV20-1 with TRBJ1-1, with D tentatively TRBD1 (5 bases). V was shortened by 3 bases and J by 4 bases, with 15 bases between the two germline ends. Germline CDR1 DFQATT, CDR2 SNEGSKA (reference sequence). CDR3 length equals 14 residues. Here the CDR3 DNA reads TGCAGTGCTAGCCAAACCCAGGGCGTCACTGAAGCTTTCTTT. The encoded protein is CSASQTQGVTEAFF.